The 20 T cell receptor beta chains reported below all come from one sample, sequenced in a study of cytomegalovirus exposure and HLA in healthy donors. PCR amplification relied on 60 Vbeta primers (plus 13 Jbeta primers). This table comes from immunoSEQ multiplex PCR, and its TCRdb copy is limited to in-frame clones, with some not included. Of about 160,000 clones detected, around 84% appear once; the ten largest clones hold 1.9%. Material: PBMCs. The receptors derive from a man younger than 35 in good health and CMV-seronegative.

The genes are TRBV19 and TRBJ1-3; weak D call: TRBD1 (5 bases). Looked up from germline, CDR1 is LNHDA and CDR2 is SQIVND (reference sequence). The CDR3 spans 15 residues. Trimming removed 5 bases at V and 3 bases at J, with 14 bases between. CDR3 loop: CASSRAGGVGNTIYF. CDR3 in DNA: TGTGCCAGTAGTCGGGCGGGGGGAGTTGGAAACACCATATATTTT.

This clone was detected only once. CDR3 protein: CASSESMGTFVPNYGYTF. CDR3 in DNA: TGCGCCAGCAGTGAGTCGATGGGGACATTCGTACCAAACTATGGCTACACCTTC. The J gene is TRBJ1-2, the V gene TRBV10-2, with a weak D call TRBD1 (6 bases). Trimming removed 0 bases from V and 2 bases from J, with 19 bases in between. Germline V gives CDR1 WSHSY, CDR2 SAAADI. CDR3 length: 18 residues.

As to this clone: It is unclear where the CDR3 begins or ends on the DNA, so no DNA is shown, and the CDR3 is as TCRdb lists it. The genes are TRBV5-1 and TRBJ1-5; TRBD1 is the table's D call and was not checked against the DNA. The germline CDR1 and CDR2 sequences are SGHRS and YFSETQ. The CDR3 extends over 14 residues, inclusive of both ends. Here the CDR3 reads CASSAEGVGTGIHF.

J is TRBJ2-1 and V is TRBV5-1, with TRBD2 matching 13 bases. Germline lookup yields CDR1 SGHRS and CDR2 YFSETQ. The CDR3 is 17 residues long. Trimming took 3 bases from V and 9 from J; bases not matched to a gene: 12. The chain's CDR3 is CASSWGRTSGGKGEQFF. CDR3 DNA sequence: TGCGCCAGCAGCTGGGGAAGGACTAGCGGGGGTAAGGGTGAGCAGTTCTTC.

This sequence joins TRBV2 and TRBJ2-3; TRBD2 agrees at 8 bases. Germline-derived CDR1 and CDR2 are SNHLY and FYNNEI. V shed 5 bases and J 4 bases; nucleotides not matched to a gene: 11. The CDR3 contains 16 residues. The CDR3 DNA is TGTGCCAGCAGTCCCCAGCGGGAGACCGCCCCAGATACGCAGTATTTT. Translated, it gives CASSPQRETAPDTQYF. Together with reference TRBV2 and TRBJ2-3, the CDR3 gives the full variable domain: EPEVTQTPSHQVTQMGQEVILRCVPISNHLYFYWYRQILGQKVEFLVSFYNNEISEKSEIFDDQFSVERPDGSNFTLKIRSTKLEDSAMYFCASSPQRETAPDTQYFGPGTRLTVL.

The chain uses TRBV6-1 and TRBJ2-7; D uncertain. V lost 11 bases to trimming and J lost 3 bases, with 17 bases between them. Looked up from germline, CDR1 is MNHNS and CDR2 is SASEGT. CDR3 length: 13 amino acids. The CDR3 is CAGSSSQNYEQYF. The CDR3 bases are TGTGCCGGCTCATCTTCACAAAACTACGAGCAGTACTTC.

The chain couples TRBV6-6 to TRBJ1-2; no clear D. The germline V gene has CDR1 MNHNY and CDR2 SVGAGI (reference sequence). V shed 0 bases and J shed 4 bases, with 9 bases lying between them. The CDR3 sequence is 14 residues long. The CDR3 DNA reads TGTGCCAGCAGTTACTCGCGGGAGTCCTATGGCTACACCTTC. It encodes CASSYSRESYGYTF.

V and J are TRBV4-1 and TRBJ1-5; D ambiguous. Germline values: CDR1 MGHRA, CDR2 YSYEKL. V was clipped by 3 bases and J by 7 bases, with 10 bases between them. This CDR3 is 13 amino acids long. The CDR3 loop reads CASSQGQYQPQHF. The DNA of the CDR3 is TGCGCCAGCAGCCAGGGCCAATACCAGCCCCAGCATTTT.

The V gene is TRBV5-1, the J gene TRBJ1-1; D may be TRBD1 (5 bases). The CDR3 totals 14 residues. Deletions cut 0 bases from V and 4 bases from J, with 10 bases between. The V gene's germline CDR1 is SGHRS and CDR2 YFSETQ. CDR3 in DNA: TGCGCCAGCAGCTTGGTAGGGGAATCCACTGAAGCTTTCTTT. It codes for CASSLVGESTEAFF.

A note on this clone: This is likely a read error, given that the CDR3 carries no conserved phenylalanine or tryptophan at its end. The chain joins TRBV7-3 to TRBJ2-6, with D hard to call. This CDR3 comprises 12 residues. Between the trimmed V and J ends, which lost 9 bases and 0 bases, there was a span of 3 bases. Germline V gives CDR1 SGHTA, CDR2 FQGTGA. The CDR3 coding sequence is TGTGCCAGTTCCTCTGGGGCCAACGTCCTGACTTGC. Amino acid sequence: CASSSGANVLTC.

V gene TRBV19 combines with J gene TRBJ2-5, with D possibly TRBD1 on 5 matching bases. Germline V CDR1 and CDR2: LNHDA, SQIVND (reference sequence). V shed 3 bases and J shed 4 bases, with 12 bases lying between them. This CDR3 comprises 14 residues. The CDR3 DNA reads as TGTGCCAGTAGTATCGGGCAGGGAACAGAGACCCAGTACTTC. Translation gives CASSIGQGTETQYF. Based on the CDR3 plus reference TRBV19 and TRBJ2-5, the full variable domain is DGGITQSPKYLFRKEGQNVTLSCEQNLNHDAMYWYRQDPGQGLRLIYYSQIVNDFQKGDIAEGYSVSREKKESFPLTVTSAQKNPTAFYLCASSIGQGTETQYFGPGTRLLVL.

Notes on this clone: Germline and junction disagree at one end, which may indicate a read error. The chain employs TRBV7-9 and TRBJ1-1; 8 bases fit TRBD1. The CDR3 covers 15 residues. Germline CDR1 reads SEHNR; CDR2 reads FQNEAQ (reference sequence). CDR3 loop: CSSSEGQGLNTEAFF. Here the CDR3 DNA reads TGTTCCAGCAGCGAAGGACAGGGACTGAACACTGAAGCTTTCTTT.

The chain uses TRBV2 and TRBJ2-5; 9 positions agree with TRBD2. V dropped 4 bases and J dropped 1; count of bases not matched to a gene: 4. The germline V gene encodes CDR1 SNHLY and CDR2 FYNNEI. The CDR3 consists of 15 residues. CDR3 in amino acids: CASSAASGAQETQYF. The CDR3 DNA is TGTGCCAGCAGTGCGGCTAGCGGGGCCCAAGAGACCCAGTACTTC.

The V call is TRBV16, the J call TRBJ1-5; D unresolved. The germline V and J ends were trimmed by 1 base and 7 bases, with 14 bases remaining between them. Germline V gene lookup returns CDR1 KGHSY and CDR2 FQNENV. This CDR3 spans 15 amino acids. Here the CDR3 reads CASSQFSGEGQPQHF. In DNA, the CDR3 is TGTGCCAGCAGCCAATTTTCCGGGGAAGGACAGCCCCAGCATTTT. Full variable domain (missing parts from reference TRBV16 and TRBJ1-5): GEEVAQTPKHLVRGEGQKAKLYCAPIKGHSYVFWYQQVLKNEFKFLISFQNENVFDETGMPKERFSAKCLPNSPCSLEIQATKLEDSAVYFCASSQFSGEGQPQHFGDGTRLSIL.

The chain is built from TRBV10-3 and TRBJ2-2; D may be TRBD1 (7 bases). This CDR3 spans 17 amino acids. From germline, CDR1 is ENHRY and CDR2 SYGVKD. The V end lost 7 bases, the J end lost 4 bases, and 22 bases lay between the germline ends. The CDR3 DNA reads as TGTGCCATCAAAACATGGGGGGACAGCCGGGGCACCGGGGAGCTGTTTTTT. Protein: CAIKTWGDSRGTGELFF.

The sample holds one count of this clone. V and J are TRBV9 and TRBJ2-3; D might be TRBD2 (5 bases). Germline V gene data show CDR1 as SGDLS and CDR2 as YYNGEE. The V gene lost 7 bases and the J gene lost 1 base, with 19 bases spanning the gap. The CDR3 totals 16 residues. CDR3: CASREGLNGGTDTQYF. The CDR3 region has the DNA TGTGCCAGCCGGGAAGGGTTGAACGGGGGCACAGATACGCAGTATTTT.

The rearrangement joins TRBV15 to TRBJ1-3; D is possibly TRBD1 (5 bases). Germline lookup yields CDR1 LNHNV and CDR2 YYDKDF (reference sequence). Between the trimmed V and J ends, which lost 5 bases and 0 bases, there was a span of 11 bases. The CDR3 loop spans 15 amino acids. CDR3 in amino acids: CATSLGGFSGNTIYF. The DNA for the CDR3 is TGTGCCACCAGCCTGGGGGGGTTCTCTGGAAACACCATATATTTT.

V usage is TRBV5-4 and J usage is TRBJ1-2; perhaps TRBD1 as D (6 bases). The ends were cut back, 2 bases at V and 8 bases at J, with 13 bases in the middle. Germline V CDR1 and CDR2: SGHNT, YYREEE (reference sequence). The CDR3 is 13 residues long. CDR3 residues: CASSLQGAGGYTF. CDR3 coding DNA: TGTGCCAGCAGCTTACAGGGAGCGGGGGGCTACACCTTC. Full variable domain (outside the CDR3, taken from reference TRBV5-4 and TRBJ1-2): ETGVTQSPTHLIKTRGQQVTLRCSSQSGHNTVSWYQQALGQGPQFIFQYYREEENGRGNFPPRFSGLQFPNYSSELNVNALELDDSALYLCASSLQGAGGYTFGSGTRLTVV.

The gene calls are TRBV5-6 and TRBJ1-1; no definite D call. The CDR3 runs to 15 residues. Germline CDR1 reads SGHDT; CDR2 reads YYEEEE. Between the trimmed V and J ends, which lost 0 bases and 5 bases, there was a span of 14 bases. CDR3 nucleotides: TGTGCCAGCAGCTTGGACGTGGACGGAGGGACTGAAGCTTTCTTT. As protein: CASSLDVDGGTEAFF.

In its sample, this clone was seen a few times. The J gene is TRBJ1-1, the V gene TRBV10-3; D perhaps matches TRBD1 (5 bases). From germline, CDR1 is ENHRY and CDR2 SYGVKD. CDR3 size: 14 residues. V lost 10 bases and J 0 bases, leaving 15 bases between the germline ends. Here the CDR3 DNA reads TGTGCCACTCAACGAAAGGGGCTGAACACTGAAGCTTTCTTT. Amino acid sequence: CATQRKGLNTEAFF.